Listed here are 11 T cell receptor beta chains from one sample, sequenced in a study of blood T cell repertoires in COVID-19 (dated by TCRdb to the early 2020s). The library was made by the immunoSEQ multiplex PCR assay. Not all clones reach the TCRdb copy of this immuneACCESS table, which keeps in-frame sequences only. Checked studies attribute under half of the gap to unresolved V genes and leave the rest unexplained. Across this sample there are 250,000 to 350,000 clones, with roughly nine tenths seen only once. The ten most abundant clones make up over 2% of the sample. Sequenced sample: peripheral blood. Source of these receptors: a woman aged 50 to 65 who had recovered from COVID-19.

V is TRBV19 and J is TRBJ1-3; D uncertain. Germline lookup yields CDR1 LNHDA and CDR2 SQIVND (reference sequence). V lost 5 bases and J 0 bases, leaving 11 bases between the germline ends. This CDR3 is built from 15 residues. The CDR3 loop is CASSPHILSGNTIYF. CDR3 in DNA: TGTGCCAGTAGTCCCCACATTCTCTCTGGAAACACCATATATTTT. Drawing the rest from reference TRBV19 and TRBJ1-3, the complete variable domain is DGGITQSPKYLFRKEGQNVTLSCEQNLNHDAMYWYRQDPGQGLRLIYYSQIVNDFQKGDIAEGYSVSREKKESFPLTVTSAQKNPTAFYLCASSPHILSGNTIYFGEGSWLTVV.

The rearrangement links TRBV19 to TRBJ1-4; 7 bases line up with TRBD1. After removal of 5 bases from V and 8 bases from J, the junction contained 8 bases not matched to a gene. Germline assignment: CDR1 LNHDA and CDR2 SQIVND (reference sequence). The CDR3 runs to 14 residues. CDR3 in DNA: TGTGCCAGTAGTCCAGAGGGGGCATGGGAAAAACTGTTTTTT. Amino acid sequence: CASSPEGAWEKLFF.

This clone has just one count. This CDR3 reads CASSYSDRFIGYTF. The CDR3 nucleotides read TGTGCCAGCAGTTACTCAGACAGGTTCATTGGCTACACCTTC. This chain connects TRBV6-5 to TRBJ1-2, with D perhaps TRBD1 (6 bases). Trimming stripped 0 bases from V and 7 bases from J, with 12 bases between. Germline V gene sequence: CDR1 MNHEY, CDR2 SVGAGI. This CDR3 is built from 14 residues.

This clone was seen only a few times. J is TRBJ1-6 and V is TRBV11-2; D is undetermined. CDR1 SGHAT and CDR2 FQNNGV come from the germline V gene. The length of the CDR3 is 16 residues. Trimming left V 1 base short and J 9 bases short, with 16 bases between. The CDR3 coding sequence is TGTGCCAGCAGCTTAGGTGGAGAGGGAAGAGGTTCACCCCTCCACTTT. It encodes CASSLGGEGRGSPLHF.

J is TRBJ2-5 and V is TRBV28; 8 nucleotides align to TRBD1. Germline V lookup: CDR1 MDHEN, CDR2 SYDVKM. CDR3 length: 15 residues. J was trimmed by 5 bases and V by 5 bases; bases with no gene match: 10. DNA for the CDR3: TGTGCCAGCAGTCCAACAGGGGGGAGGTTGGAGACCCAGTACTTC. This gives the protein CASSPTGGRLETQYF.

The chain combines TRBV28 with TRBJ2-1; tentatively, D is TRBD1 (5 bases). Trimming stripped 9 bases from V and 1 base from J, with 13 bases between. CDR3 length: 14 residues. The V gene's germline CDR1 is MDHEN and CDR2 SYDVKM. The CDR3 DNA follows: TGTGCCAGTAGAGACAGACCATCCTACAATGAGCAGTTCTTC. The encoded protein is CASRDRPSYNEQFF.

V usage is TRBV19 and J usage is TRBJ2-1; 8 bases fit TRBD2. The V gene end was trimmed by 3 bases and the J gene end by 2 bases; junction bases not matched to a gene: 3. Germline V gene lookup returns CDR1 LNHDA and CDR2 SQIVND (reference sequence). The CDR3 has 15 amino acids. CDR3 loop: CASSIVAGPYNEQFF. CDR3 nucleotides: TGTGCCAGTAGTATTGTAGCGGGGCCCTACAATGAGCAGTTCTTC.

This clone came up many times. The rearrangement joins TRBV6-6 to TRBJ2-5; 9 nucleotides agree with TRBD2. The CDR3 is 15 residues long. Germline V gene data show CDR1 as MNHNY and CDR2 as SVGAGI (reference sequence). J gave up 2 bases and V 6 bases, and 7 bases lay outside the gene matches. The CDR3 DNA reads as TGTGCCAGCAGCTCAACGGCGGGGGGGCAAGAGACCCAGTACTTC. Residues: CASSSTAGGQETQYF.

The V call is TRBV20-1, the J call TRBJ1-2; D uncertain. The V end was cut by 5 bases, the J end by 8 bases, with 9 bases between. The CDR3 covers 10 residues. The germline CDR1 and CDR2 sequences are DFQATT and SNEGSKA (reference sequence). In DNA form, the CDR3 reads TGCAGTGCTCTCGACGGGGGCTACACCTTC. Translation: CSALDGGYTF.

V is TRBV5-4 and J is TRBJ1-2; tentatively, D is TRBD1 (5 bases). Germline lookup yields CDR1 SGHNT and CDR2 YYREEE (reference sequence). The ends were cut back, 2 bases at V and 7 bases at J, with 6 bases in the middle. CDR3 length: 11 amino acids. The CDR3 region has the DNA TGTGCCAGCAGCTTCCAGGGTGGCTACACCTTC. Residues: CASSFQGGYTF.

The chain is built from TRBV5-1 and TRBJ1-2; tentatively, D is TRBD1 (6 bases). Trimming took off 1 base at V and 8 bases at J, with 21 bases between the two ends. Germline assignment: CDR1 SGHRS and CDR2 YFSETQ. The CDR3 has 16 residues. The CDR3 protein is CASSLPGGRGGRGYTF. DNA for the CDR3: TGCGCCAGCAGCTTGCCGGGGGGCCGGGGCGGGAGAGGCTACACCTTC.